This T cell receptor (beta chain) was sequenced for a study of CD8+CD57+ T cells in acquired aplastic anemia. The length of the CDR3 is 17 residues. The junction had 15 bases not matched to a gene; V was cut back by 5 bases and J by 5 bases. The germline CDR1 and CDR2 sequences are SGHDN and FVKESK. Before being chosen for sequencing, patients had shown CD8+CD57+ cell expansion by flow cytometry. The patients, all of them, had severe acquired aplastic anemia. Note on this clonotype: Its antigen is still unknown.

General study points: CD8+ Simpson's diversity did not differ significantly between patients and controls. The number of CD8+ CDR3 sequences shared by patients and controls was around 30.

The study profiled TCR beta VDJ and CDR3 using genomic DNA as template. A single record per CDR3 protein comes from TCRdb applying MiXCR to the reads. The top ten hold under 0.95% of the sample, which has a few hundred thousand distinct CDR3 sequences, around 30% seen once. The chain combines TRBV14 with TRBJ2-5; 9 bases are shared with TRBD1. The receptor was derived from a human donor with aplastic anemia. Sequencing was done on a sample of sorted CD4+, CD8+, or CD8+CD57+ T cells (not recorded which) from PBMCs. CDR3 in DNA: TGTGCCAGCAGCGCCGATACCGGGACAGGGCGCAGCGAGACCCAGTACTTC. Translated: CASSADTGTGRSETQYF.